Listed here is a single T cell receptor (beta chain). The sample originates from a study of Ad26.COV2.S vaccination and SARS-CoV-2 variants. The CDR3 has 13 residues. Germline assignment: CDR1 SQVTM and CDR2 ANQGSEA. Unmatched junction bases numbered 6, after V lost 7 bases and J lost 5 bases. Treatment described: approximately 18 received Ad26.COV2.S at low or high dose, single or two shots; about 5 received placebo; per-sample allocation not given. Collection of the samples took place on day 63 after the first injection of vaccine or placebo. Clones were read by immunoSEQ multiplex PCR, and TCRdb kept only the in-frame ones, dropping some. The top ten clones hold roughly 3% of a sample with some 390,000 clones, approximately 86% of them seen once.

This specimen consisted of peripheral blood, obtained in a trial of Ad26.COV2.S vaccine versus placebo. V usage is TRBV29-1 and J usage is TRBJ1-1; TRBD1 matches 11 bases. The clonotype comes from a person aged 18-60 years who received the Ad26.COV2.S COVID-19 vaccine or a placebo. The CDR3 reads CSALGQGGTEAFF. CDR3 in DNA: TGCAGCGCCCTGGGACAGGGGGGAACTGAAGCTTTCTTT. The variable domain in full, completed from reference TRBV29-1 and TRBJ1-1, reads SAVISQKPSRDICQRGTSLTIQCQVDSQVTMMFWYRQQPGQSLTLIATANQGSEATYESGFVIDKFPISRPNLTFSTLTVSNMSPEDSSIYLCSALGQGGTEAFFGQGTRLTVV.